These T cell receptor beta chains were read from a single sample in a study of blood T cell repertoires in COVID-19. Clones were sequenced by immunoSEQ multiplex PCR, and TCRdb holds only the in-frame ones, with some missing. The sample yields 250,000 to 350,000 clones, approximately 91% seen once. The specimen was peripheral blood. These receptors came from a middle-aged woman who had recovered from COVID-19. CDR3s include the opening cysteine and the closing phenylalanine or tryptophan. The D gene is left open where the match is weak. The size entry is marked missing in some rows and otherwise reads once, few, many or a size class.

CDR3 protein: CASGQQEQETQYF; CDR3 DNA: TGTGCCAGCGGCCAACAGGAGCAAGAGACCCAGTACTTC; D gene: .; clone size: .; J gene: TRBJ2-5; V gene: TRBV12-3/TRBV12-4
CDR3 protein: CASSPYSGHYNEQFF; CDR3 DNA: TGTGCCAGCTCACCTTATAGCGGACACTACAATGAGCAGTTCTTC; D gene: .; clone size: .; J gene: TRBJ2-1; V gene: TRBV18
CDR3 protein: CASSVGPDQETQYF; CDR3 DNA: TGTGCCAGCAGCGTTGGGCCCGACCAAGAGACCCAGTACTTC; D gene: .; clone size: once; J gene: TRBJ2-5; V gene: TRBV9
CDR3 protein: CASSLEGTSSEQYF; CDR3 DNA: TGTGCCAGCAGCTTAGAAGGGACTAGCAGCGAGCAGTACTTC; D gene: TRBD2; clone size: .; J gene: TRBJ2-7; V gene: TRBV7-8
CDR3 protein: CASSLNTGELFF; CDR3 DNA: TGTGCCAGCAGCCTCAACACCGGGGAGCTGTTTTTT; D gene: .; clone size: .; J gene: TRBJ2-2; V gene: TRBV11-3
CDR3 protein: CASSIHRNSNQPQHF; CDR3 DNA: TGTGCCAGTAGTATTCACAGAAATAGCAATCAGCCCCAGCATTTT; D gene: .; clone size: .; J gene: TRBJ1-5; V gene: TRBV19
CDR3 protein: CAWKEGPSSGNTIYF; CDR3 DNA: TGTGCCTGGAAAGAGGGCCCCAGCTCTGGAAACACCATATATTTT; D gene: .; clone size: .; J gene: TRBJ1-3; V gene: TRBV30
CDR3 protein: CAWTEGGAKNIQYF; CDR3 DNA: TGTGCCTGGACGGAGGGAGGAGCCAAAAACATTCAGTACTTC; D gene: .; clone size: .; J gene: TRBJ2-4; V gene: TRBV30
CDR3 protein: CASSASAGSTEAFF; CDR3 DNA: TGTGCCAGCAGCGCCTCGGCGGGGAGCACTGAAGCTTTCTTT; D gene: .; clone size: .; J gene: TRBJ1-1; V gene: TRBV9
CDR3 protein: CASSQEGAANQNIQYF; CDR3 DNA: TGTGCCAGCAGCCAAGAAGGGGCCGCAAACCAAAACATTCAGTACTTC; D gene: .; clone size: .; J gene: TRBJ2-4; V gene: TRBV3-1/TRBV3-2
CDR3 protein: CASSLFSNSPLHF; CDR3 DNA: TGTGCCAGCAGTTTATTTTCGAATTCACCCCTCCACTTT; D gene: .; clone size: .; J gene: TRBJ1-6; V gene: TRBV27
CDR3 protein: CASSEGGLRGEEQFF; CDR3 DNA: TGTGCCAGCAGTGAAGGGGGACTCCGTGGGGAGGAGCAGTTCTTC; D gene: .; clone size: .; J gene: TRBJ2-1; V gene: TRBV6-1
CDR3 protein: CASSPGPRVPFF; CDR3 DNA: TGTGCCAGCAGCCCCGGCCCCAGGGTCCCTTTCTTT; D gene: .; clone size: .; J gene: TRBJ1-1; V gene: TRBV14
CDR3 protein: CASSSPQGRGNTEAFF; CDR3 DNA: TGTGCCAGCAGTTCACCTCAAGGGCGGGGGAACACTGAAGCTTTCTTT; D gene: .; clone size: .; J gene: TRBJ1-1; V gene: TRBV6-5
CDR3 protein: CASSPGDRGQPQHF; CDR3 DNA: TGTGCCAGCTCCCCGGGGGACCGAGGCCAGCCCCAGCATTTT; D gene: .; clone size: .; J gene: TRBJ1-5; V gene: TRBV2
CDR3 protein: CASSWDRPTYEQYF; CDR3 DNA: TGTGCCAGCAGCTGGGACAGACCCACCTACGAGCAGTACTTC; D gene: TRBD1; clone size: .; J gene: TRBJ2-7; V gene: TRBV28
CDR3 protein: CASSLAGPQETQYF; CDR3 DNA: TGTGCCAGCAGCTTAGCTGGCCCCCAAGAGACCCAGTACTTC; D gene: .; clone size: .; J gene: TRBJ2-5; V gene: TRBV11-2
CDR3 protein: CATSDPGSIYNEQFF; CDR3 DNA: TGTGCCACCAGTGATCCGGGTTCCATCTACAATGAGCAGTTCTTC; D gene: .; clone size: .; J gene: TRBJ2-1; V gene: TRBV24-1
CDR3 protein: CASSFLGRVNTEAFF; CDR3 DNA: TGTGCCAGCAGTTTTCTCGGCAGGGTGAACACTGAAGCTTTCTTT; D gene: .; clone size: few; J gene: TRBJ1-1; V gene: TRBV27
CDR3 protein: CASGLGTPNSPLHF; CDR3 DNA: TGTGCTAGTGGTTTGGGGACACCTAATTCACCCCTCCACTTT; D gene: .; clone size: .; J gene: TRBJ1-6; V gene: TRBV12-5
CDR3 protein: CASSTQGTNTEAFF; CDR3 DNA: TGTGCCAGCAGCACTCAGGGGACGAACACTGAAGCTTTCTTT; D gene: .; clone size: .; J gene: TRBJ1-1; V gene: TRBV7-2
CDR3 protein: CASGGQGGGYTF; CDR3 DNA: TGTGCCAGCGGGGGACAGGGGGGTGGCTACACCTTC; D gene: TRBD1; clone size: .; J gene: TRBJ1-2; V gene: TRBV3-1/TRBV3-2
CDR3 protein: CAWSPRLTDYGQFF; CDR3 DNA: TGTGCCTGGAGTCCCCGACTGACTGACTACGGGCAGTTCTTC; D gene: .; clone size: .; J gene: TRBJ2-1; V gene: TRBV30
CDR3 protein: CSAAGTSGRRYEQYF; CDR3 DNA: TGCAGCGCCGCCGGGACTAGCGGGAGGAGGTACGAGCAGTACTTC; D gene: TRBD2; clone size: .; J gene: TRBJ2-7; V gene: TRBV29-1
CDR3 protein: CAWSVSSVVNEQFF; CDR3 DNA: TGTGCCTGGAGTGTATCTAGCGTGGTCAATGAGCAGTTCTTC; D gene: .; clone size: .; J gene: TRBJ2-1; V gene: TRBV30
CDR3 protein: CARRTRPSYEQYF; CDR3 DNA: TGTGCCAGGAGGACTAGACCCTCCTACGAGCAGTACTTC; D gene: TRBD2; clone size: .; J gene: TRBJ2-7; V gene: TRBV6-5
CDR3 protein: CASSATRGVTNTQYF; CDR3 DNA: TGTGCCAGCAGCGCCACCCGGGGAGTTACAAATACGCAGTATTTT; D gene: .; clone size: .; J gene: TRBJ2-3; V gene: TRBV7-3
CDR3 protein: CASEGAGVADTQYF; CDR3 DNA: TGTGCCAGCGAAGGGGCGGGAGTGGCAGATACGCAGTATTTT; D gene: TRBD2; clone size: .; J gene: TRBJ2-3; V gene: TRBV28
CDR3 protein: CASSLVGGDNQPQHF; CDR3 DNA: TGTGCCAGCAGCTTAGTTGGCGGGGACAATCAGCCCCAGCATTTT; D gene: .; clone size: .; J gene: TRBJ1-5; V gene: TRBV7-8
CDR3 protein: CASRLAGGQDTQYF; CDR3 DNA: TGTGCCAGCAGACTAGCGGGAGGGCAAGATACGCAGTATTTT; D gene: TRBD2; clone size: .; J gene: TRBJ2-3; V gene: TRBV2
CDR3 protein: CASSQGGNFYNEQFF; CDR3 DNA: TGTGCCAGCAGCCAAGGCGGGAACTTCTACAATGAGCAGTTCTTC; D gene: .; clone size: .; J gene: TRBJ2-1; V gene: TRBV3-1/TRBV3-2
CDR3 protein: CASSLGQGATEAFF; CDR3 DNA: TGTGCCAGCAGCTTGGGACAGGGGGCAACTGAAGCTTTCTTT; D gene: TRBD1; clone size: .; J gene: TRBJ1-1; V gene: TRBV11-3
CDR3 protein: CASSIRDSPLHF; CDR3 DNA: TGTGCCAGTAGTATCAGGGATTCACCCCTCCACTTT; D gene: .; clone size: .; J gene: TRBJ1-6; V gene: TRBV19
CDR3 protein: CASSSPPGQGGVSYEQYF; CDR3 DNA: TGTGCCAGCAGTTCGCCTCCAGGACAGGGAGGAGTCTCCTACGAGCAGTACTTC; D gene: TRBD1; clone size: .; J gene: TRBJ2-7; V gene: TRBV27
CDR3 protein: CAWTRLAGVVGELFF; CDR3 DNA: TGTGCCTGGACCCGGCTAGCGGGAGTAGTCGGGGAGCTGTTTTTT; D gene: TRBD2; clone size: .; J gene: TRBJ2-2; V gene: TRBV30
CDR3 protein: CASESPSGSNYSYEQYF; CDR3 DNA: TGTGCCAGCGAGTCGCCTAGCGGGAGTAACTACTCCTACGAGCAGTACTTC; D gene: TRBD2; clone size: .; J gene: TRBJ2-7; V gene: TRBV9
CDR3 protein: CASSLASPLVEQFF; CDR3 DNA: TGTGCCAGCAGCTTAGCGTCGCCACTCGTCGAGCAGTTCTTC; D gene: .; clone size: .; J gene: TRBJ2-1; V gene: TRBV11-1
CDR3 protein: CASSLGGTGNTIYF; CDR3 DNA: TGTGCCAGCAGTTTGGGGGGAACTGGAAACACCATATATTTT; D gene: .; clone size: .; J gene: TRBJ1-3; V gene: TRBV27
CDR3 protein: CASSLADRGQETQYF; CDR3 DNA: TGTGCCAGCTCGCTGGCGGACAGGGGCCAAGAGACCCAGTACTTC; D gene: TRBD1; clone size: .; J gene: TRBJ2-5; V gene: TRBV18
CDR3 protein: CASRQGSTEAFF; CDR3 DNA: TGTGCCAGCCGACAGGGGAGCACTGAAGCTTTCTTT; D gene: TRBD1; clone size: few; J gene: TRBJ1-1; V gene: TRBV19
CDR3 protein: CASSLAQETQYF; CDR3 DNA: TGCGCCAGCAGCTTGGCGCAAGAGACCCAGTACTTC; D gene: .; clone size: .; J gene: TRBJ2-5; V gene: TRBV5-1
CDR3 protein: CASSTATSGSLETQYF; CDR3 DNA: TGCGCCAGCAGCACTGCGACTAGCGGGAGTCTAGAGACCCAGTACTTC; D gene: TRBD2; clone size: .; J gene: TRBJ2-5; V gene: TRBV5-1
CDR3 protein: CASTSGDPRNTEAFF; CDR3 DNA: TGTGCCAGCACATCGGGGGACCCAAGGAACACTGAAGCTTTCTTT; D gene: .; clone size: .; J gene: TRBJ1-1; V gene: TRBV5-8